What follows are 3 T cell receptor beta chains derived from one specimen sequenced in a study of T cell responses to AZD1222 COVID-19 vaccine (dated by TCRdb to about 2021). To prepare the library, the immunoSEQ multiplex PCR assay was applied. TCRdb took this table from immuneACCESS and kept in-frame rearrangements with V and J called. Such tables lack part of the clones; where checked against another copy, unresolved V genes explain under half of the gap, and the rest is unexplained. The sample profile shows roughly 62,000 clones; over 60% of them were found once. 11% to 15% of the sample is in the top ten clones. Reading the label with the study, this specimen's time point is: baseline before first vaccination. This material consisted of peripheral blood, taken on day 0 of AZD1222 vaccination. Every receptor here comes from an adult in good health.

A single count supports this clone. The genes are TRBV7-4 and TRBJ2-7; tentative D call: TRBD2 (6 bases). V lost 4 bases to trimming and J lost 2 bases, with 21 bases between them. Looked up from germline, CDR1 is SGHVT and CDR2 is SQSDAQ. The CDR3 has 17 amino acids. The CDR3 nucleotides are TGTGCCAGCAGCTATACCCCGGGGGTGTACAGCCCCTACGAGCAGTACTTC. It encodes CASSYTPGVYSPYEQYF.

The J gene is TRBJ1-6, the V gene TRBV10-3; D may be TRBD1 (6 bases). V lost 2 bases and J 10 bases, leaving 12 bases between the germline ends. CDR3 size: 14 residues. CDR1 and CDR2 from the germline V gene are ENHRY and SYGVKD. The CDR3 sequence is CAISEGQLMSPLHF. CDR3 nucleotides: TGTGCCATCAGTGAGGGACAGTTGATGTCACCCCTCCACTTT.

The rearrangement uses TRBV7-9 and TRBJ1-3; possibly TRBD1 for D (6 bases). V lost 3 bases and J 0 bases, leaving 6 bases between the germline ends. The CDR3 runs to 14 residues. Germline-derived CDR1 and CDR2 are SEHNR and FQNEAQ (reference sequence). The CDR3 loop is CASSLDSSGNTIYF. CDR3 nucleotides: TGTGCCAGCAGCTTGGACAGCTCTGGAAACACCATATATTTT.